A selection of T cell receptor beta chains follows, all from one sample in a study of response to subunit inactivated influenza vaccine. TCRdb redid the calling of the RT-PCR reads with MiXCR, one entry per CDR3 protein. The sample shows under 750,000 distinct CDR3 sequences, approximately 12% of them seen only once. The sequencing used PBMCs from blood, collected on the day of vaccination. The source is a man aged 50 to 60 who received an inactivated influenza vaccine. The CDR3 runs from the conserved cysteine through the conserved F or W. D genes are given only for firm matches. Rows give clone size only sometimes, using once, few, many, or a class for an expanded clone.

clone_size j_call d_call v_call cdr3_nt cdr3_aa
many TRBJ1-6 NA TRBV28 TGTGCCAGCAGATCGGGAAATAATTCACCCCTCCACTTT CASRSGNNSPLHF
few TRBJ2-2 TRBD1 TRBV29-1 TGCAGCGTTCAAGCGGGACAGGGGCGCACCGGGGAGCTGTTTTTT CSVQAGQGRTGELFF
NA TRBJ2-5 NA TRBV7-2 TGTGCCAGCAGCTTAGCTGTCGGGGGCTGGGAGACCCAGTACTTC CASSLAVGGWETQYF
many TRBJ2-3 TRBD2 TRBV12-3/TRBV12-4 TGTGCCAGCAGTTTCGACCGCGTAGCGGGGGTAACAGATACGCAGTATTTT CASSFDRVAGVTDTQYF
many TRBJ2-2 NA TRBV4-3 TGCGCCAGCAGCCTACAGGCGGGGTCCGGGGAGCTGTTTTTT CASSLQAGSGELFF
few TRBJ2-7 TRBD1 TRBV29-1 TGCAGCGCAAGACAGGGGAGTTACGAGCAGTACTTC CSARQGSYEQYF
NA TRBJ2-7 NA TRBV10-3 TGTGCCATCGGCCCAGCCTCCTACGAGCAGTACTTC CAIGPASYEQYF
many TRBJ1-1 TRBD1 TRBV5-6 TGTGCCAGCAGCCGGACAGGGGAGAGGACTGAAGCTTTCTTT CASSRTGERTEAFF
many TRBJ2-5 TRBD1 TRBV5-1 TGCGCCAGCAGCTTGGACAGGGGATTGCGAGAGACCCAGTACTTC CASSLDRGLRETQYF
many TRBJ1-1 NA TRBV12-3/TRBV12-4 TGTGCCAGCAGTAAACAGGGACACGGGAGAGACTTT CASSKQGHGRDF
few TRBJ2-7 NA TRBV3-1 TGTGCCAGCAGCGCCCCCGGGACTGGTGCCTACGAGCAGTACTTC CASSAPGTGAYEQYF
few TRBJ2-3 TRBD2 TRBV11-2 TGTGCCAGCAGCTTGATTACCGGGACTAGCGGGAGGGCCACAGATACGCAGTATTTT CASSLITGTSGRATDTQYF
NA TRBJ2-3 TRBD1 TRBV27 TGTGCCAGCAGCCCGCTACCAGGGGGCCCTGACACAGATACGCAGTATTTT CASSPLPGGPDTDTQYF
NA TRBJ2-3 NA TRBV20-1 TGCAGTGCCGCGCCTCGGACGGTCGCGAGCACAGATACGCAGTATTTT CSAAPRTVASTDTQYF
NA TRBJ2-2 NA TRBV15 TGTGCCACCAGCAGACAGAACACCGGGGAGCTGTTTTTT CATSRQNTGELFF
few TRBJ2-7 NA TRBV12-3/TRBV12-4 TGTGCCAGCAGTACCCACGGGGAGCAGTACTTC CASSTHGEQYF
NA TRBJ2-7 NA TRBV2 TGTGCCAGCAGTGAAGGTTCCCTTGGGGCCTACGAGCAGTACTTC CASSEGSLGAYEQYF
few TRBJ1-1 TRBD1 TRBV7-6 TGTGCCAGCAGCATCATATCAACCGGGACAGGGCCGACTGAAGCTTTCTTT CASSIISTGTGPTEAFF
NA TRBJ1-2 NA TRBV12-3/TRBV12-4 TGTGCCAGCCACACCTTCGCAGGGTGGTCAGAAGGCTACACCTTC CASHTFAGWSEGYTF
NA TRBJ2-3 TRBD1 TRBV3-1 TGTGCCAGCAGCCAAGGGGACAGCCGCACAGATACGCAGTATTTT CASSQGDSRTDTQYF
NA TRBJ2-2 NA TRBV6-5 TGTGCCAGCAGTTATGTGACAGACACCGGGGAGCTGTTTTTT CASSYVTDTGELFF
NA TRBJ2-3 NA TRBV20-1 TGCAGTGCTAGGGTCCCTCCGAGCACAGATACGCAGTATTTT CSARVPPSTDTQYF
many TRBJ1-1 TRBD1 TRBV6-4 TGTGCCAGCTCTAAGACAGGGGGTGACACTGAAGCTTTCTTT CASSKTGGDTEAFF
NA TRBJ1-6 TRBD1 TRBV6-2/TRBV6-3 TGTGCCAGCAGGGGGACAGGGAATACGGATTCACCCCTCCACTTT CASRGTGNTDSPLHF
NA TRBJ2-3 NA TRBV20-1 TGCAGTGCTAGAGATCTGCGCGGCTTCTCCACAGATACGCAGTATTTT CSARDLRGFSTDTQYF
few TRBJ2-7 NA TRBV7-9 TGTGCCAGCAGCTTAGCACTCGTAATCGGCGAGCAGTACTTC CASSLALVIGEQYF
NA TRBJ1-6 NA TRBV9 TGTGCCAGCAGTACTTGGCGGGTAGAGAATTCACCCCTCCACTTT CASSTWRVENSPLHF
few TRBJ1-2 NA TRBV12-3/TRBV12-4 TGTGCCAGCAGTGGGGGGGTCTATGGCTACACCTTC CASSGGVYGYTF